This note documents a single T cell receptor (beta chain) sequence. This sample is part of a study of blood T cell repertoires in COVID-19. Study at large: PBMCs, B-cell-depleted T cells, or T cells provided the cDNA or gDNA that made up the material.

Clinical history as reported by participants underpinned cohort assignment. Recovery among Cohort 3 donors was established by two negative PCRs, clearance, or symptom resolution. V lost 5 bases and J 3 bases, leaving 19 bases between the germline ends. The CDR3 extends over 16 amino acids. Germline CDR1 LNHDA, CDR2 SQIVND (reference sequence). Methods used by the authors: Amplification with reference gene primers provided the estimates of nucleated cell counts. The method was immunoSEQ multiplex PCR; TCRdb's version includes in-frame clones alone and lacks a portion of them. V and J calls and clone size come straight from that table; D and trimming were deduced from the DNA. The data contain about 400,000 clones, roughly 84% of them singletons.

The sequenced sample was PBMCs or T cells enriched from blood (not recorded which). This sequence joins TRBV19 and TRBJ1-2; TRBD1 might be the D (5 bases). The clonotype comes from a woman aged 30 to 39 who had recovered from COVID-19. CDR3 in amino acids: CASSAASSGLDYGYTF. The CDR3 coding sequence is TGTGCCAGTAGTGCAGCCTCCTCAGGGTTAGACTATGGCTACACCTTC.